The clone carrying this T cell receptor beta chain was seen just once. Treatment noted: preoperative locoregional IRX-2 cytokine immunotherapy. Patients received preoperative, locoregional IRX-2 cytokine immunotherapy in a phase Ib study. This sample is drawn from a study of preoperative IRX-2 immunotherapy in early breast cancer. V dropped 6 bases and J dropped 5 bases, with 10 bases sitting between them. The germline V gene has CDR1 SNHLY and CDR2 FYNNEI. The CDR3 totals 13 residues. Clones were sequenced by immunoSEQ multiplex PCR, and TCRdb holds only the in-frame ones, with some missing. The table has 30,000 to 45,000 clones, approximately 80% seen once; the top ten hold about 1.5%.

This chain connects TRBV2 to TRBJ2-2; TRBD1 is a possible D gene (5 bases). The TCR sequence derives from a human donor with breast cancer. Specimen: lymph node tissue, collected after IRX-2 immunotherapy. The CDR3 is CASRLTETGELFF. The CDR3 DNA follows: TGTGCCAGCAGACTGACAGAGACCGGGGAGCTGTTTTTT. Full variable domain (remainder filled in from reference TRBV2 and TRBJ2-2): EPEVTQTPSHQVTQMGQEVILRCVPISNHLYFYWYRQILGQKVEFLVSFYNNEISEKSEIFDDQFSVERPDGSNFTLKIRSTKLEDSAMYFCASRLTETGELFFGEGSRLTVL.